The source of this T cell receptor beta chain is a study of T cell repertoires in cytomegalovirus infection. This clonotype was seen at least ten times. CDR1 SGHTA and CDR2 FQGNSA come from the germline V gene. V was shortened by 0 bases and J by 0 bases, with 7 bases between the two germline ends. CDR3 size: 15 residues. TCRdb passed the reads through MiXCR, listing each CDR3 protein once. The repertoire has 97,000 or so distinct CDR3 sequences, approximately 16% of them found once; the top ten carry 8% to 9.5%. V usage is TRBV7-2 and J usage is TRBJ2-3; no definite D call. Sequencing was performed on PBMCs. This clonotype was obtained from a human donor in good health (CMV status not recorded). Some clones in this sample may be carry-over from other donors' samples. CDR3 sequence reads: CASSLAQSSTDTQYF. The DNA of the CDR3 is TGTGCCAGCAGCTTAGCCCAATCTAGCACAGATACGCAGTATTTT.